One sample yielded the 32 T cell receptor beta chains listed below, sequenced in a study of blood T cell repertoires in COVID-19. Repertoires were generated with immunoSEQ multiplex PCR, while TCRdb's copy carries only in-frame clones and drops some. The sample shows some 190,000 clones, 70% to 85% of them seen only once. Material for sequencing was peripheral blood. All receptors derive from a woman between 45 and 65 years old with acute or convalescent COVID-19.

This clone was seen a few times. The chain couples TRBV5-1 to TRBJ1-1; 8 positions match TRBD1. The germline gives CDR1 SGHRS, CDR2 YFSETQ. Trimming at V came to 0 bases and at J to 7 bases, leaving 8 bases not matched to a gene. CDR3 length: 15 residues. CDR3 protein: CASSLDTGQGYEAFF. The CDR3 DNA reads as TGCGCCAGCAGCTTGGACACCGGACAGGGCTATGAAGCTTTCTTT. Supplemented by reference TRBV5-1 and TRBJ1-1, the full variable domain reads KAGVTQTPRYLIKTRGQQVTLSCSPISGHRSVSWYQQTPGQGLQFLFEYFSETQRNKGNFPGRFSGRQFSNSRSEMNVSTLELGDSALYLCASSLDTGQGYEAFFGQGTRLTVV.

The V gene is TRBV19, the J gene TRBJ1-2; 8 bases match TRBD1. Germline V gives CDR1 LNHDA, CDR2 SQIVND (reference sequence). V shed 5 bases and J 8 bases; nucleotides not matched to a gene: 7. This CDR3 region has 13 residues. CDR3 sequence: CASSPPGGIGYTF. CDR3 nucleotide sequence: TGTGCCAGTAGTCCACCAGGGGGCATCGGCTACACCTTC. Supplemented by reference TRBV19 and TRBJ1-2, the full variable domain reads DGGITQSPKYLFRKEGQNVTLSCEQNLNHDAMYWYRQDPGQGLRLIYYSQIVNDFQKGDIAEGYSVSREKKESFPLTVTSAQKNPTAFYLCASSPPGGIGYTFGSGTRLTVV.

The chain links TRBV30 to TRBJ2-1; TRBD1 might be the D (6 bases). Per the germline V gene, CDR1 is GTSNPN and CDR2 is SVGIG (reference sequence). The CDR3 consists of 18 residues. With 0 bases removed from V and 7 bases from J, the gap between germline ends came to 25 bases. The CDR3 reads CAWSVQGFGVRGKNEQFF. The CDR3 DNA is TGTGCCTGGAGTGTACAGGGATTCGGAGTAAGGGGGAAAAATGAGCAGTTCTTC. Looking up the rest from reference TRBV30 and TRBJ2-1 gives the full variable domain: SQTIHQWPATLVQPVGSPLSLECTVEGTSNPNLYWYRQAAGRGLQLLFYSVGIGQISSEVPQNLSASRPQDRQFILSSKKLLLSDSGFYLCAWSVQGFGVRGKNEQFFGPGTRLTVL.

The rearrangement links TRBV28 to TRBJ2-7; the match to TRBD2 covers 9 bases. Germline assignment: CDR1 MDHEN and CDR2 SYDVKM. The V and J ends lost 3 bases and 4 bases, in that order; junction bases with no gene match: 10. The CDR3 loop spans 16 amino acids. CDR3 residues: CASSFHRAGGGYEQYF. In DNA, the CDR3 is TGTGCCAGCAGTTTCCACCGAGCGGGAGGAGGGTACGAGCAGTACTTC.

The chain is built from TRBV2 and TRBJ2-1; 9 nucleotides agree with TRBD2. With 4 bases clipped from V and 3 bases from J, the junction kept 4 bases outside the gene matches. The CDR3 sequence is 15 residues long. Germline V gene lookup returns CDR1 SNHLY and CDR2 FYNNEI. Here the CDR3 DNA reads TGTGCCAGCAGTGGTGGGACTAGCCTCTACAATGAGCAGTTCTTC. This encodes CASSGGTSLYNEQFF.

DNA for the CDR3: TGTGCCAGCAGCTTAGGGTCTCCAGGGGTAGATACGCAGTATTTT. This translates into CASSLGSPGVDTQYF. V usage is TRBV7-8 and J usage is TRBJ2-3; D perhaps matches TRBD1 (6 bases). Germline V CDR1 and CDR2: SGHVS, FQNEAQ. Trimming stripped 1 base from V and 5 bases from J, with 13 bases between. This CDR3 is 15 amino acids long.

The rearrangement links TRBV4-2 to TRBJ2-3; TRBD2 aligns across 10 bases. The CDR3 loop spans 17 amino acids. CDR1 LGHNA and CDR2 YNFKEQ come from the germline V gene. J lost 2 bases, V lost 2 bases, and 7 bases had no gene match. The CDR3 sequence: CASSQSVAGGPTDTQYF. Written as DNA, the CDR3 is TGTGCCAGCAGCCAATCAGTAGCGGGGGGCCCCACAGATACGCAGTATTTT.

This chain uses TRBV18 with TRBJ2-1, with 7 bases that match TRBD1. After removal of 6 bases from V and 6 bases from J, the junction contained 8 bases not matched to a gene. Per the germline V gene, CDR1 is KGHSH and CDR2 is LQKENI. This CDR3 has 14 amino acids. The CDR3 DNA is TGTGCCAGCTCCCCCATCGACAGGGCCAATGAGCAGTTCTTC. It encodes CASSPIDRANEQFF.

The sample holds one count of this clone. The chain links TRBV6-5 to TRBJ2-3; no reliable D call. Germline V CDR1 and CDR2: MNHEY, SVGAGI. The V and J ends lost 6 bases and 2 bases respectively, with 12 bases between them. The length of the CDR3 is 14 residues. CDR3 residues: CASSKQTLTDTQYF. DNA for the CDR3: TGTGCCAGCAGCAAACAGACACTCACAGATACGCAGTATTTT.

The chain joins TRBV4-3 to TRBJ1-1; the D is unclear. CDR1 and CDR2 from the germline V gene are LGHNA and YSLEER. The CDR3 runs to 15 residues. The V end lost 0 bases, the J end lost 1 base, and 9 bases lay between the germline ends. The DNA for the CDR3 is TGCGCCAGCAGCCAAGACGGTAGAGCGAACACTGAAGCTTTCTTT. Amino acids: CASSQDGRANTEAFF.

The chain uses TRBV7-6 and TRBJ2-1, with 8 positions matching TRBD2. The J segment lost 0 bases and the V segment lost 6 bases, leaving 7 bases of the junction unmatched. Germline V gene lookup returns CDR1 SGHVS and CDR2 FNYEAQ. The CDR3 totals 16 residues. CDR3: CASRSTGTSSYNEQFF. CDR3 DNA sequence: TGTGCCAGCAGGTCAACCGGGACTAGCTCCTACAATGAGCAGTTCTTC.

This clone showed up just a few times. This CDR3 is CASSPFPAGGLQETQYF. For the CDR3, the DNA is TGTGCCAGCTCACCATTCCCAGCGGGGGGGCTTCAAGAGACCCAGTACTTC. V is TRBV18 and J is TRBJ2-5; 10 nucleotides line up with TRBD2. V gave up 2 bases and J gave up 2 bases; unmatched junction bases: 8. Germline-derived CDR1 and CDR2 are KGHSH and LQKENI. This CDR3 is built from 17 residues.

The V and J genes are TRBV10-3 and TRBJ2-7; D might be TRBD2 (7 bases). CDR3 size: 13 residues. The germline V gene has CDR1 ENHRY and CDR2 SYGVKD. Trimming stripped 4 bases from V and 5 bases from J, with 12 bases between. This chain's CDR3 is CAISVGAGDEQYF. In DNA, the CDR3 is TGTGCCATCAGTGTGGGGGCGGGGGACGAGCAGTACTTC.

The chain uses TRBV15 and TRBJ2-6; D remains ambiguous. Per germline, CDR1 LNHNV and CDR2 YYDKDF (reference sequence). This CDR3 is 16 amino acids long. The ends were cut back, 5 bases at V and 2 bases at J, with 13 bases in the middle. The CDR3 DNA reads as TGTGCCACCAGCGCAAAGAGCCTCCCTGGGGCCAACGTCCTGACTTTC. Residues: CATSAKSLPGANVLTF.

This clone was seen only once. The CDR3 region has the DNA TGTGCCAGTAGTATAGGGAGCCGGGACAGGGCTCGAACTGGCTACACCTTC. This encodes CASSIGSRDRARTGYTF. The chain employs TRBV19 and TRBJ1-2; the match to TRBD1 covers 9 bases. The CDR3 has 17 amino acids. V lost 1 base, J lost 7 bases, and 13 bases stayed unmatched. Per the germline V gene, CDR1 is LNHDA and CDR2 is SQIVND (reference sequence).

This chain uses TRBV5-1 with TRBJ2-1; 10 bases match TRBD2. Per the germline V gene, CDR1 is SGHRS and CDR2 is YFSETQ. Trimming took 0 bases from V and 6 from J; bases not matched to a gene: 3. This CDR3 has 15 amino acids. The CDR3 nucleotides read TGCGCCAGCAGCTTGGGGGTAGCGGGAGGCAATGAGCAGTTCTTC. Its translation: CASSLGVAGGNEQFF.

The chain links TRBV7-8 to TRBJ2-3; 13 bases map to TRBD2. This CDR3 is built from 19 residues. Trimming took 3 bases from V and 5 from J; bases not matched to a gene: 14. The germline V gene encodes CDR1 SGHVS and CDR2 FQNEAQ. In nucleotides, the CDR3 is TGTGCCAGCAGCTTCCTCGCCGGTACTAGCGGGGGGGCGGTAGATACGCAGTATTTT. It encodes CASSFLAGTSGGAVDTQYF.

The V call is TRBV19, the J call TRBJ2-7, with 11 bases fitting TRBD1. V lost 6 bases, J lost 5 bases, and 3 bases stayed unmatched. This CDR3 spans 13 amino acids. Germline CDR1 LNHDA, CDR2 SQIVND (reference sequence). The CDR3, as DNA: TGTGCCAGTAGAAGGACAGGGGGCCACGAGCAGTACTTC. Its translation is CASRRTGGHEQYF. Based on the CDR3 plus reference TRBV19 and TRBJ2-7, the full variable domain is DGGITQSPKYLFRKEGQNVTLSCEQNLNHDAMYWYRQDPGQGLRLIYYSQIVNDFQKGDIAEGYSVSREKKESFPLTVTSAQKNPTAFYLCASRRTGGHEQYFGPGTRLTVT.

The chain combines TRBV27 with TRBJ1-5, with D unresolved. Trimming stripped 1 base from V and 5 bases from J, with 6 bases between. The germline V gene has CDR1 MNHEY and CDR2 SMNVEV (reference sequence). This CDR3 region has 13 residues. The CDR3 DNA sequence: TGTGCCAGCAGTTTATATGGAGATCAGCCCCAGCATTTT. Protein product: CASSLYGDQPQHF.

This chain joins TRBV9 and TRBJ1-5, with D hard to call. Trimming removed 2 bases at V and 1 base at J, with 10 bases between. Germline-derived CDR1 and CDR2 are SGDLS and YYNGEE. The CDR3 sequence is 15 residues long. CDR3 DNA sequence: TGTGCCAGCAGCGTGGGCACCCTCAGCAATCAGCCCCAGCATTTT. Its protein product is CASSVGTLSNQPQHF. The entire variable domain, with the rest obtained from reference TRBV9 and TRBJ1-5, is as follows: DSGVTQTPKHLITATGQRVTLRCSPRSGDLSVYWYQQSLDQGLQFLIQYYNGEERAKGNILERFSAQQFPDLHSELNLSSLELGDSALYFCASSVGTLSNQPQHFGDGTRLSIL.

The J gene is TRBJ2-1, the V gene TRBV7-8; tentative D call: TRBD1 (5 bases). V lost 5 bases and J 5 bases, leaving 16 bases between the germline ends. The CDR3 is made up of 15 amino acids. Germline V gives CDR1 SGHVS, CDR2 FQNEAQ. CDR3 nucleotide sequence: TGTGCCAGCAGCCCATTCCCGAAGGGGCACAATGAGCAGTTCTTC. It is translated as CASSPFPKGHNEQFF.

This clone was recorded only once. The J gene is TRBJ1-3, the V gene TRBV5-1; 8 bases align to TRBD1. The length of the CDR3 is 13 residues. With V trimmed by 7 bases and J by 13 bases, 13 bases remained unmatched. Per the germline V gene, CDR1 is SGHRS and CDR2 is YFSETQ. The CDR3 DNA is TGCGCCAGCCAGGACAGGGATGGAAACTCGATATATTTT. Translation gives CASQDRDGNSIYF.

The chain recombines TRBV2 with TRBJ2-7; a possible D gene is TRBD1 (6 bases). This CDR3 is 14 amino acids long. V gave up 6 bases and J gave up 0 bases, with 12 bases separating them. CDR1 is SNHLY, CDR2 FYNNEI, per germline. The CDR3 spells CASRIQGTSYEQYF. CDR3 nucleotide sequence: TGTGCCAGCAGAATACAGGGAACCTCCTACGAGCAGTACTTC.

The rearrangement joins TRBV28 to TRBJ2-5; weak D call: TRBD2 (5 bases). There are 14 residues in the CDR3. The V end was cut by 3 bases, the J end by 3 bases, with 11 bases between. In germline, CDR1 is MDHEN, CDR2 SYDVKM. This CDR3 reads CASSFLPGKETQYF. In DNA, the CDR3 is TGTGCCAGCAGTTTTCTACCGGGGAAAGAGACCCAGTACTTC. The full variable domain, completed using reference TRBV28 and TRBJ2-5, is DVKVTQSSRYLVKRTGEKVFLECVQDMDHENMFWYRQDPGLGLRLIYFSYDVKMKEKGDIPEGYSVSREKKERFSLILESASTNQTSMYLCASSFLPGKETQYFGPGTRLLVL.

The chain has TRBV5-1 and TRBJ2-7; 9 bases align to TRBD1. This CDR3 spans 15 amino acids. With V trimmed by 4 bases and J by 8 bases, 13 bases remained unmatched. Looked up from germline, CDR1 is SGHRS and CDR2 is YFSETQ. This chain's CDR3 is CASSNQPGTGNKQYF. In nucleotides, the CDR3 is TGCGCCAGCAGCAACCAACCCGGGACAGGGAATAAGCAGTACTTC.

V gene TRBV15 combines with J gene TRBJ2-5, with D possibly TRBD2 on 6 matching bases. The CDR3 length is 14 residues. The V end lost 5 bases, the J end lost 1 base, and 11 bases lay between the germline ends. The V gene's germline CDR1 is LNHNV and CDR2 YYDKDF (reference sequence). CDR3 sequence reads: CATSGGGPQETQYF. The CDR3 coding sequence is TGTGCCACCAGCGGCGGAGGGCCCCAAGAGACCCAGTACTTC.

The chain couples TRBV7-2 to TRBJ2-7; 9 bases fit TRBD1. The V segment lost 5 bases and the J segment 5 bases; nucleotides outside the gene matches: 7. The CDR3 totals 14 residues. Germline values: CDR1 SGHTA, CDR2 FQGNSA. For the CDR3, the DNA is TGTGCCAGCAGCCCCCACAGGGGGCCCAACGAGCAGTACTTC. Translation gives CASSPHRGPNEQYF.

This clone was detected once. The rearrangement joins TRBV9 to TRBJ1-4; D perhaps matches TRBD1 (5 bases). The CDR3 runs to 13 residues. V lost 3 bases and J 10 bases, leaving 13 bases between the germline ends. CDR1 SGDLS and CDR2 YYNGEE come from the germline V gene. The CDR3 DNA sequence: TGTGCCAGCAGCGCACACCAGGGAGGAAAACTGTTTTTT. Translating it yields CASSAHQGGKLFF.

The rearrangement joins TRBV24-1 to TRBJ2-4; TRBD1 agrees at 8 bases. In germline, CDR1 is KGHDR, CDR2 SFDVKD. The ends lost 3 bases at V and 6 bases at J; junction bases unmatched: 9. The CDR3 runs 16 residues. This chain's CDR3 is CATSDGPPRGRNIQYF. The CDR3 DNA reads as TGTGCCACCAGTGATGGTCCCCCCAGGGGGCGAAACATTCAGTACTTC.

In its sample, this clone was seen a few times. In DNA form, the CDR3 reads TGTGCCAGTAAAGAGGGCGCTGAAGCTTTCTTT. Translating gives CASKEGAEAFF. This rearrangement joins TRBV19 to TRBJ1-1, with unresolved D. V gave up 7 bases and J gave up 6 bases, with 9 bases separating them. The germline CDR1 and CDR2 sequences are LNHDA and SQIVND (reference sequence). The CDR3 has 11 residues. The full variable domain, completed using reference TRBV19 and TRBJ1-1, is DGGITQSPKYLFRKEGQNVTLSCEQNLNHDAMYWYRQDPGQGLRLIYYSQIVNDFQKGDIAEGYSVSREKKESFPLTVTSAQKNPTAFYLCASKEGAEAFFGQGTRLTVV.

The chain employs TRBV7-2 and TRBJ1-3, with TRBD1 identical over 10 bases. Germline V CDR1 and CDR2: SGHTA, FQGNSA. This CDR3 spans 19 amino acids. Germline trimming cut 3 bases from V and 4 bases from J; bases unmatched to any gene: 15. CDR3 nucleotide sequence: TGTGCCAGCAGCTTCGTAAGGGGTGTGACAGGGGGCGAAGGAAACACCATATATTTT. It encodes CASSFVRGVTGGEGNTIYF.

This clone has just one count. The rearrangement links TRBV5-4 to TRBJ1-1; 7 positions match TRBD1. Losses at the gene ends were 0 bases for V and 0 bases for J; bases not matched to a gene: 5. This CDR3 is 16 amino acids long. Germline values: CDR1 SGHNT, CDR2 YYREEE (reference sequence). In DNA form, the CDR3 reads TGTGCCAGCAGCTTGGGCCGGGACAGAATGAACACTGAAGCTTTCTTT. It specifies CASSLGRDRMNTEAFF. The full variable domain, rest sourced from reference TRBV5-4 and TRBJ1-1, is ETGVTQSPTHLIKTRGQQVTLRCSSQSGHNTVSWYQQALGQGPQFIFQYYREEENGRGNFPPRFSGLQFPNYSSELNVNALELDDSALYLCASSLGRDRMNTEAFFGQGTRLTVV.